This note documents a single T cell receptor beta chain sequence. The entry originates in a study of blood T cell repertoires in COVID-19. The CDR3 consists of 16 residues. Unmatched junction bases numbered 6, after V lost 5 bases and J lost 0 bases. Germline values: CDR1 SGHNT, CDR2 YENEEA. TCRdb's table, derived via immunoSEQ multiplex PCR, lists solely in-frame clones and lacks some. In the table there are about 170,000 clones, roughly 90% of which are singletons. This receptor was identified in a man aged 25-40 years with COVID-19, enrolled during active disease. The genes are TRBV11-3 and TRBJ2-1, with 8 bases identical to TRBD2. The sequenced sample was peripheral blood. CDR3 nucleotides: TGTGCCAGCAGCGGTAGCGGGAAGAGCTCCTACAATGAGCAGTTCTTC. This gives the protein CASSGSGKSSYNEQFF.